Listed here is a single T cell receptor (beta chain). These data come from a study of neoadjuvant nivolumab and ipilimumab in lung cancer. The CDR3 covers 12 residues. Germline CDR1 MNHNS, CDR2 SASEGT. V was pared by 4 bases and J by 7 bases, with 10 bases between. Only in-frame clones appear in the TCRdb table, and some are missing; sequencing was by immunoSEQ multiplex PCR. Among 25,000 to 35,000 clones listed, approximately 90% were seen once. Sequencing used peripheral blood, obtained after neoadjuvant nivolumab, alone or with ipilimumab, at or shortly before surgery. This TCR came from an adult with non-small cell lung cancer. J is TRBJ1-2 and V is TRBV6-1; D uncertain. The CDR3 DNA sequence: TGTGCCAGCAGTGGACAAACGCCTGGCTACACCTTC. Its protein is CASSGQTPGYTF.